These T cell receptor beta chains were read from a single sample in a study of T cell responses to AZD1222 COVID-19 vaccine. Using immunoSEQ multiplex PCR, the repertoire was profiled, and TCRdb retains in-frame clones only, with some absent. Of about 140,000 clones listed, less than 95% are singletons. The material sequenced was peripheral blood, taken 28 days after the second AZD1222 dose. Receptors originate from an adult who received the AZD1222 COVID-19 vaccine. Both conserved end residues are part of each CDR3. D genes are given only for firm matches. Size values are once, few and many counts, or a class for expanded clones, and some rows have none.

v_call,d_call,j_call,clone_size,cdr3_aa,cdr3_nt
TRBV5-1,TRBD2,TRBJ2-1,.,CASSEGGLAGAVEQFF,TGCGCCAGCAGCGAGGGGGGACTAGCGGGAGCAGTTGAGCAGTTCTTC
TRBV4-2,.,TRBJ2-5,.,CASSPPGETQYF,TGTGCCAGCAGCCCGCCGGGAGAGACCCAGTACTTC
TRBV19,TRBD2,TRBJ2-1,.,CATTTQRLAGVGYNEQFF,TGTGCCACAACGACACAAAGACTAGCGGGAGTAGGCTACAATGAGCAGTTCTTC
TRBV9,.,TRBJ2-2,.,CASSVGPGNTGELFF,TGTGCCAGCAGCGTAGGGCCCGGGAACACCGGGGAGCTGTTTTTT
TRBV18,.,TRBJ2-7,.,CASSPPFGAETYEQYF,TGTGCCAGCTCACCTCCGTTTGGAGCAGAAACCTACGAGCAGTACTTC
TRBV2,TRBD1,TRBJ1-4,.,CASSRGGEEKLFF,TGTGCCAGCAGTAGAGGGGGCGAGGAAAAACTGTTTTTT
TRBV25-1,TRBD1,TRBJ2-2,few,CASSARTGSTGELFF,TGTGCCAGCAGTGCGAGGACAGGAAGCACCGGGGAGCTGTTTTTT
TRBV30,.,TRBJ1-2,.,CAWKGTYGYTF,TGTGCCTGGAAGGGGACCTATGGCTACACCTTC
TRBV5-6,TRBD1,TRBJ1-3,.,CASRTSGGGNTIYF,TGTGCCAGCAGAACCTCAGGGGGCGGAAACACCATATATTTT
TRBV5-8,.,TRBJ2-2,.,CASSLRSANTGELFF,TGTGCCAGCAGCTTGAGGTCGGCTAACACCGGGGAGCTGTTTTTT
TRBV5-6,.,TRBJ1-5,.,CASSLSGSREGQPQHF,TGTGCCAGCAGCTTGTCCGGGTCAAGGGAAGGTCAGCCCCAGCATTTT
TRBV9,.,TRBJ2-2,.,CASSVMGAGTGELFF,TGTGCCAGCAGCGTAATGGGGGCGGGCACCGGGGAGCTGTTTTTT
TRBV28,.,TRBJ1-2,.,CASSSYGYTF,TGTGCCAGCAGTTCGTATGGCTACACCTTC
TRBV28,.,TRBJ1-2,.,CAITEQGAGGYTF,TGTGCCATCACTGAGCAGGGCGCCGGCGGCTACACCTTC
TRBV12-3/TRBV12-4,.,TRBJ1-2,.,CASSLQANYGYTF,TGTGCCAGCAGTTTACAGGCTAACTATGGCTACACCTTC
TRBV5-4,.,TRBJ2-1,.,CASSSPETSGEQFF,TGTGCCAGCAGCTCGCCCGAGACCTCCGGTGAGCAGTTCTTC
TRBV10-1,.,TRBJ2-2,.,CASSKGPTGELFF,TGCGCCAGCAGTAAAGGACCCACCGGGGAGCTGTTTTTT
TRBV12-3/TRBV12-4,.,TRBJ2-5,.,CASQLQSQETQYF,TGTGCCAGTCAACTGCAAAGCCAAGAGACCCAGTACTTC
TRBV6-5,TRBD1,TRBJ2-1,.,CASSPPGQGGEQFF,TGTGCCAGCAGTCCGCCGGGACAGGGAGGTGAGCAGTTCTTC
TRBV28,TRBD2,TRBJ2-1,.,CASRTSGSPRSEQFF,TGTGCCAGCAGGACTAGCGGGAGCCCTCGGAGTGAGCAGTTCTTC
TRBV19,TRBD2,TRBJ2-5,.,CASSPRTSLQETQYF,TGTGCCAGTAGTCCTCGGACTAGTTTGCAAGAGACCCAGTACTTC
TRBV5-4,TRBD2,TRBJ2-3,.,CASSLARGGTTDTQYF,TGTGCCAGCAGCTTGGCTCGGGGGGGAACCACAGATACGCAGTATTTT
TRBV6-5,.,TRBJ2-7,.,CASSLQQTYEQYF,TGTGCCAGCTCGCTCCAGCAAACCTACGAGCAGTACTTC
TRBV11-3,.,TRBJ2-7,.,CASSLGQNRAEQYF,TGTGCCAGCAGCTTAGGTCAAAACAGGGCCGAGCAGTACTTC
TRBV4-1,TRBD2,TRBJ2-5,.,CASSHSHTGTSGETQYF,TGCGCCAGCAGCCATTCCCACACCGGGACTAGCGGGGAGACCCAGTACTTC
TRBV12-3/TRBV12-4,TRBD1,TRBJ1-1,.,CASSPQGIEAFF,TGTGCCAGCAGTCCACAGGGGATTGAAGCTTTCTTT
TRBV3-1/TRBV3-2,.,TRBJ2-3,.,CASSPREPDTQYF,TGTGCCAGCAGCCCCCGGGAGCCAGATACGCAGTATTTT
TRBV19,.,TRBJ1-5,.,CASRIRQVSNQPQHF,TGTGCCAGTAGGATCCGACAGGTTAGCAATCAGCCCCAGCATTTT
TRBV29-1,.,TRBJ1-2,few,CSVEGRDWRGYTF,TGCAGCGTTGAAGGCAGGGATTGGAGAGGCTACACCTTC
TRBV5-1,.,TRBJ1-6,.,CASSLGQGNNSPLHF,TGCGCCAGCAGCTTGGGTCAGGGGAATAATTCACCCCTCCACTTT
TRBV5-1,TRBD2,TRBJ2-2,.,CASSLVSGEEGELFF,TGCGCCAGCAGCTTGGTTAGCGGGGAAGAGGGGGAGCTGTTTTTT
TRBV30,.,TRBJ1-2,.,CALVWGDLDRGYTF,TGTGCTCTGGTATGGGGAGATTTGGACCGCGGCTACACCTTC
TRBV5-4,.,TRBJ1-5,.,CASSLDRSSNQPQHF,TGTGCCAGCAGCTTGGACAGGAGTAGCAATCAGCCCCAGCATTTT
TRBV7-2,TRBD1,TRBJ1-3,.,CASSFLPGQGLEYF,TGTGCCAGCAGCTTCCTCCCGGGACAGGGGTTGGAGTATTTT
TRBV10-2,TRBD2,TRBJ2-5,few,CASSQGLAETQYF,TGCGCCAGCAGCCAGGGACTAGCAGAGACCCAGTACTTC
TRBV27,.,TRBJ1-2,.,CASSHSPLRQANYGYTF,TGTGCCAGCAGTCATTCCCCCTTGAGACAGGCAAACTATGGCTACACCTTC
TRBV19,TRBD1,TRBJ1-5,.,CASSDGTGMVGSSNQPQHF,TGTGCCAGTAGTGACGGGACAGGGATGGTTGGTAGTAGCAATCAGCCCCAGCATTTT
TRBV6-4,.,TRBJ1-5,.,CASIRPVGRGAPNQPQHF,TGTGCCAGCATCCGCCCTGTGGGCAGGGGCGCCCCCAATCAGCCCCAGCATTTT
TRBV19,.,TRBJ1-4,.,CASSPTGGSNEKLFF,TGTGCCAGTAGTCCCACGGGGGGCTCAAATGAAAAACTGTTTTTT
TRBV24-1,TRBD1,TRBJ2-7,.,CATSDRQTGLYEQYF,TGTGCCACCAGTGACCGTCAGACAGGGCTCTACGAGCAGTACTTC
TRBV18,TRBD2,TRBJ2-1,.,CASSPSSGVSYNEQFF,TGTGCCAGCTCACCTTCGAGCGGGGTTTCCTACAATGAGCAGTTCTTC
TRBV19,.,TRBJ1-6,once,CASRLSGQNSPLHF,TGTGCCAGTAGACTATCGGGACAAAATTCACCCCTCCACTTT
TRBV7-2,TRBD2,TRBJ2-3,.,CASSLVLTSGRAGDTQYF,TGTGCCAGCAGCTTAGTCCTGACTAGCGGGAGGGCGGGAGATACGCAGTATTTT
TRBV7-2,TRBD2,TRBJ2-4,.,CASSPRTSGPLAKNIQYF,TGTGCCAGCAGCCCCCGGACTAGCGGACCCCTAGCCAAAAACATTCAGTACTTC
TRBV7-3,.,TRBJ2-3,.,CASSSGTSTDTQYF,TGTGCCAGCAGCTCCGGGACTAGCACAGATACGCAGTATTTT
TRBV2,TRBD1,TRBJ1-4,.,CASSDPDRGPPNEKLFF,TGTGCCAGCAGTGATCCGGACAGGGGACCTCCTAATGAAAAACTGTTTTTT
TRBV4-1,.,TRBJ2-3,.,CASSQDGPLKNTDTQYF,TGCGCCAGCAGCCAAGATGGCCCCTTAAAAAACACAGATACGCAGTATTTT
TRBV5-8,.,TRBJ1-2,.,CASSLDRNRGYTF,TGTGCCAGCAGCTTGGATCGGAACCGTGGCTACACCTTC
TRBV7-2,.,TRBJ2-2,.,CASSLFEELFF,TGTGCCAGCAGCTTATTCGAGGAGCTGTTTTTT
TRBV28,.,TRBJ1-6,.,CASVGGFGQNSPLHF,TGTGCCAGCGTGGGGGGGTTTGGCCAAAATTCACCCCTCCACTTT